This T cell receptor beta chain appears in the sequencing data of a study of shared clonotypes between healthy human individuals. The CDR3 runs 11 residues. V was cut by 7 bases and J by 7 bases, with 8 bases left in between. CDR1 and CDR2 from the germline V gene are MNHNY and SVGAGI (reference sequence). In its sample, this clone was seen once. Its antigen is still unknown. Method: immunoSEQ multiplex PCR; TCRdb's copy keeps in-frame clones and lacks some. The data contain roughly 1,100,000 clones, around 74% of them seen just once; the ten biggest clones take up approximately 1.5%. Study-level findings and limits: Sampling was confined to blood; repertoires within tissues likely differ. Estimated richness was generally greater in naive than memory subsets.

The specimen sequenced was memory CD4+ T cells sorted from blood. Specified subset: CD45RA-negative fraction. The origin of this receptor is a man younger than 35 in good health. The chain couples TRBV6-6 to TRBJ2-1; D not certain. CDR3 protein: CASTAWNEQFF. Here the CDR3 DNA reads TGTGCCAGCACCGCATGGAATGAGCAGTTCTTC.